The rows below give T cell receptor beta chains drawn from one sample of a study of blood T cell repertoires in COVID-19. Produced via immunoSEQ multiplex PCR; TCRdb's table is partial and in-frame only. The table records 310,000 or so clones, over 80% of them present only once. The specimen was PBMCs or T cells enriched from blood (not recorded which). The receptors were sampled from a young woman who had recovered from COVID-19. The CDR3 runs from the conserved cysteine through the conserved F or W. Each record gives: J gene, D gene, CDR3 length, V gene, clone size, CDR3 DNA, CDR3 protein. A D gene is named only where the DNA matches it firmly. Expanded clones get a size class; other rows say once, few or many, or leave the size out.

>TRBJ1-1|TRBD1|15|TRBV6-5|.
TGTGCCAGCAAAGGACAGGGGGCGATCAGCACTGAAGCTTTCTTT
CASKGQGAISTEAFF
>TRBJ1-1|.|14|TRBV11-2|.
TGTGCCAGCAGCTTAGATTGGGAGGGTCCTGAAGCTTTCTTT
CASSLDWEGPEAFF
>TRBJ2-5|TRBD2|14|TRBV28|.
TGTGCCAGCAGTTTTGTGGGGGGAGGGGAGACCCAGTACTTC
CASSFVGGGETQYF
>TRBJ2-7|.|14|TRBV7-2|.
TGTGCCAGCAGCCCCCCAGGGTCCTCATACCAGCAGTACTTC
CASSPPGSSYQQYF
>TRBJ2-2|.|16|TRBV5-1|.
TGCGCCAGCAGCTTGGAAGTTGCGTCTTCGGCCGGGGAGCTGTTTTTT
CASSLEVASSAGELFF
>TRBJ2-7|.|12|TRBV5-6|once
TGTGCCAGCAGCCTCCGACAGTACGAGCAGTACTTC
CASSLRQYEQYF
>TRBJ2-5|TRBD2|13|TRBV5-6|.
TGTGCCAGCAGCTTGGCGGGGGGGGAGACCCAGTACTTC
CASSLAGGETQYF
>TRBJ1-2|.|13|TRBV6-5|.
TGTGCCAGCAGGACCGGAGGGCTATATGGCTACACCTTC
CASRTGGLYGYTF
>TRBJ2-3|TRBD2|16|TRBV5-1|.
TGCGCCAGCAGCTTACCGCGGGGGGGTACATCGGATACGCAGTATTTT
CASSLPRGGTSDTQYF
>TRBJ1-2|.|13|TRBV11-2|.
TGTGCCAGCAGCATACGACACAACTATGGCTACACCTTC
CASSIRHNYGYTF
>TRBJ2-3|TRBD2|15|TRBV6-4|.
TGTGCCAGCGGGGGACTAGCGGGAAGCACAGATACGCAGTATTTT
CASGGLAGSTDTQYF
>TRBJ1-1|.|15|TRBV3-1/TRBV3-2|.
TGTGCCAGCAGCCAAGGCACCACCGGCGGGACTGAAGCTTTCTTT
CASSQGTTGGTEAFF
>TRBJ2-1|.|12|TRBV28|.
TGTGCCAGCAGTCGGAGCTACAATGAGCAGTTCTTC
CASSRSYNEQFF
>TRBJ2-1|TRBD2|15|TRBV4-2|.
TGTGCCGTACATAGCGGGAGTAATTCCTACAATGAGCAGTTCTTC
CAVHSGSNSYNEQFF
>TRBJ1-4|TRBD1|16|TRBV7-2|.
TGTGCCAGCAGCCGTTCCTTTCAGGGGGCAGGTGAAAAACTGTTTTTT
CASSRSFQGAGEKLFF
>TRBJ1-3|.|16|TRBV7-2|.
TGTGCCAGCAGCCCCCATGCGGGGTACTCTGGAAACACCATATATTTT
CASSPHAGYSGNTIYF
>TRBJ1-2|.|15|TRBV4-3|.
TGCGCCAGCAGCCAAGACGGGACATCCAACTATGGCTACACCTTC
CASSQDGTSNYGYTF
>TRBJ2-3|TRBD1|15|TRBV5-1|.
TGCGCCAGTAGTCCGGGACAGCCTAGCACAGATACGCAGTATTTT
CASSPGQPSTDTQYF
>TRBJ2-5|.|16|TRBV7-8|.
TGTGCCAGCAGTCGAGTCACGGCAGGAGGCCAAGAGACCCAGTACTTC
CASSRVTAGGQETQYF
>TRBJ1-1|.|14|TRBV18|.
TGTGCCAGCTCCCCGTCCGGGGAATGGTCTGAAGCTTTCTTT
CASSPSGEWSEAFF
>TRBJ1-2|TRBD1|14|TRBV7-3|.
TGTGCCAGCAGCGAACGACAGGGATGGTATGGCTACACCTTC
CASSERQGWYGYTF
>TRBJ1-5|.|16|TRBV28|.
TGTGCCAGCAGTTTAAAGGGACTATACAGCAATCAGCCCCAGCATTTT
CASSLKGLYSNQPQHF
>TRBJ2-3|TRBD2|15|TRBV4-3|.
TGCGCCAGCCGAAAGCGGGAGGGCCTTTTAGATACGCAGTATTTT
CASRKREGLLDTQYF
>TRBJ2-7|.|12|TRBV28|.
TGTGCCAGCAGTCAGACTTCCTACGAGCAGTACTTC
CASSQTSYEQYF
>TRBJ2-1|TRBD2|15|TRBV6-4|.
TGTGCCAGCAGTACTAGCGGGAGCTCCTACAATGAGCAGTTCTTC
CASSTSGSSYNEQFF
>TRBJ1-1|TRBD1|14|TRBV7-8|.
TGTGCCAGCAGCGAGACAGGGGTGTACACTGAAGCTTTCTTT
CASSETGVYTEAFF
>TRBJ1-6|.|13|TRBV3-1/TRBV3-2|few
TGTGCCAGCAGCCAAGTCGGCGGTGGCCCCCTCCACTTT
CASSQVGGGPLHF